The 28 T cell receptor beta chains below were found in one sample sequenced in a study of shared clonotypes between healthy human individuals. Generated by immunoSEQ multiplex PCR, the TCRdb table keeps only in-frame clones and is missing some. The data hold 2 million to 2.5 million clones, with 85% to 95% observed a single time. Naive CD8 cells lacked CD45RO and underwent positive selection for CCR7, leaving out terminally differentiated effector memory CD45RA+ cells. The sequenced sample consisted of naive CD8+ T cells from PBMCs. The receptors here all came from a man between 18 and 35 years old in good health. Some clones in this sample may be carry-over from other donors' samples.

The sample holds a few counts of this clone. The chain has TRBV7-9 and TRBJ2-7, with D tentatively TRBD1 or TRBD2 (5 bases each). Per germline, CDR1 SEHNR and CDR2 FQNEAQ (reference sequence). The CDR3 totals 16 residues. Trimming took off 5 bases at V and 1 base at J, with 18 bases between the two ends. The CDR3 reads CASSTSAWDHSYEQYF. The CDR3 coding sequence is TGTGCCAGCAGCACTAGTGCGTGGGACCATTCCTACGAGCAGTACTTC. The complete variable domain, with remaining parts taken from reference TRBV7-9 and TRBJ2-7, reads DTGVSQNPRHKITKRGQNVTFRCDPISEHNRLYWYRQTLGQGPEFLTYFQNEAQLEKSRLLSDRFSAERPKGSFSTLEIQRTEQGDSAMYLCASSTSAWDHSYEQYFGPGTRLTVT.

The chain joins TRBV2 to TRBJ2-7, with 8 bases lining up with TRBD1. J was trimmed by 3 bases and V by 6 bases; bases with no gene match: 16. Germline CDR1 and CDR2: SNHLY and FYNNEI. CDR3 length: 17 amino acids. The CDR3 nucleotides read TGTGCCAGCAGGGGGACCCTGACAGGGGTCTTCAACTACGAGCAGTACTTC. This encodes CASRGTLTGVFNYEQYF.

The rearrangement links TRBV9 to TRBJ1-2, with D possibly matching TRBD1 (5 bases). Germline assignment: CDR1 SGDLS and CDR2 YYNGEE. V was cut by 1 base and J by 0 bases, with 16 bases left in between. This CDR3 has 17 amino acids. In DNA form, the CDR3 reads TGTGCCAGCAGCGTATCCCAGGGAAGTTCGGCTAACTATGGCTACACCTTC. Translated: CASSVSQGSSANYGYTF.

This clone was counted a single time. J is TRBJ2-7 and V is TRBV6-6; 8 bases align to TRBD1. The CDR3 loop spans 13 amino acids. Germline values: CDR1 MNHNY, CDR2 SVGAGI (reference sequence). Germline trimming cut 7 bases from V and 3 bases from J; bases unmatched to any gene: 5. CDR3 sequence: CASTQGAVYEQYF. As DNA, the CDR3 is TGTGCCAGCACCCAGGGGGCGGTCTACGAGCAGTACTTC.

The rearrangement joins TRBV7-8 to TRBJ1-5; 7 bases align to TRBD1. J was trimmed by 9 bases and V by 5 bases; bases with no gene match: 10. Per germline, CDR1 SGHVS and CDR2 FQNEAQ. There are 14 residues in the CDR3. The CDR3 loop reads CASSPDRSFTPQHF. Written as DNA, the CDR3 is TGTGCCAGCAGCCCGGACAGGAGTTTCACGCCCCAGCATTTT.

The V gene is TRBV5-6, the J gene TRBJ1-1; D is perhaps TRBD1 (6 bases). Trimming pared 4 bases from V and 0 bases from J, leaving 10 bases between. The CDR3 length is 14 residues. Germline values: CDR1 SGHDT, CDR2 YYEEEE. The CDR3 region is CASSVNRVNTEAFF. In DNA, the CDR3 is TGTGCCAGCAGCGTGAACAGGGTGAACACTGAAGCTTTCTTT.

The gene calls are TRBV28 and TRBJ2-3; 7 bases agree with TRBD2. V lost 3 bases and J lost 8; bases outside the gene matches: 14. CDR3 size: 16 residues. Germline CDR1 reads MDHEN; CDR2 reads SYDVKM. The CDR3 sequence: CASSLSSGSRARTQYF. DNA for the CDR3: TGTGCCAGCAGTTTGTCTAGCGGAAGTAGGGCCCGTACGCAGTATTTT.

The chain is built from TRBV27 and TRBJ2-1; 7 nucleotides align to TRBD1. This CDR3 contains 15 residues. Germline values: CDR1 MNHEY, CDR2 SMNVEV (reference sequence). Trimming cost V 5 bases and J 0 bases; bases outside gene matches: 4. The CDR3 is CASSNRDSSYNEQFF. The CDR3 bases are TGTGCCAGCAGTAATCGGGACAGCTCCTACAATGAGCAGTTCTTC.

On this clone: The sample contains more than one DNA sequence encoding this CDR3. This chain connects TRBV7-9 to TRBJ2-7; no reliable D call. This CDR3 spans 14 amino acids. Germline CDR1 SEHNR, CDR2 FQNEAQ (reference sequence). V gave up 1 base and J gave up 0 bases, with 7 bases separating them. The CDR3 DNA reads as TGTGCCAGCAGCTTAGTGGACGGCTCCTACGAGCAGTACTTC. Residues: CASSLVDGSYEQYF.

The chain employs TRBV6-6 and TRBJ1-1; D possibly corresponds to TRBD1 (5 bases). The V gene's germline CDR1 is MNHNY and CDR2 SVGAGI (reference sequence). The V end was cut by 4 bases, the J end by 0 bases, with 12 bases between. CDR3 size: 15 residues. The CDR3 spells CASSSPRGVNTEAFF. The CDR3 DNA reads TGTGCCAGCAGTTCACCTCGGGGGGTGAACACTGAAGCTTTCTTT.

The chain recombines TRBV19 with TRBJ1-2; no firm D call. The length of the CDR3 is 15 residues. The germline CDR1 and CDR2 sequences are LNHDA and SQIVND (reference sequence). V gave up 7 bases and J gave up 1 base, with 16 bases separating them. The CDR3 DNA is TGTGCCAGTACCTATGGCGCACTGCATAACTATGGCTACACCTTC. As protein: CASTYGALHNYGYTF.

The chain couples TRBV19 to TRBJ2-2; 11 bases align to TRBD2. The V gene's germline CDR1 is LNHDA and CDR2 SQIVND (reference sequence). The CDR3 is 17 residues long. Germline trimming cut 9 bases from V and 6 bases from J; bases unmatched to any gene: 15. CDR3 coding DNA: TGTGCCAGCACTCCTAGAAGGACTAGCGGGTCCGCCGGGGAGCTGTTTTTT. Translated, it gives CASTPRRTSGSAGELFF.

The chain couples TRBV29-1 to TRBJ1-1; D remains unclear. The CDR3 is 13 amino acids. Germline lookup yields CDR1 SQVTM and CDR2 ANQGSEA. Trimming left V 6 bases short and J 1 base short, with 12 bases between. CDR3 protein: CSVPRVGNTEAFF. DNA for the CDR3: TGCAGCGTCCCAAGGGTAGGGAACACTGAAGCTTTCTTT.

The rearrangement links TRBV30 to TRBJ2-7; 11 nucleotides align to TRBD1. Trimming cost V 3 bases and J 2 bases; bases outside gene matches: 3. Germline V lookup: CDR1 GTSNPN, CDR2 SVGIG (reference sequence). The CDR3 loop spans 14 amino acids. The CDR3, as DNA: TGTGCCTGGAGGGGACAGGGGGTTGCCTACGAGCAGTACTTC. This codes for CAWRGQGVAYEQYF.

A remark on this clone: Other DNA sequences in the sample encode the same CDR3. The chain carries TRBV9 and TRBJ1-2; D unclear. Germline lookup yields CDR1 SGDLS and CDR2 YYNGEE. There are 13 residues in the CDR3. Trimming left V 0 bases short and J 8 bases short, with 11 bases between. The CDR3 DNA follows: TGTGCCAGCAGCGTAGGGTCCGGGATCGGCTACACCTTC. It translates to CASSVGSGIGYTF.

This rearrangement joins TRBV27 to TRBJ2-5; TRBD2 matches at 8 bases. Germline V gene data show CDR1 as MNHEY and CDR2 as SMNVEV (reference sequence). The length of the CDR3 is 15 residues. V was clipped by 8 bases and J by 11 bases; unmatched bases: 19. The CDR3: CASGPLGTRDGEQYF. The CDR3 DNA reads as TGTGCCAGCGGACCACTGGGGACTAGGGATGGGGAGCAGTACTTC.

V gene TRBV6-4 combines with J gene TRBJ2-7; D uncertain. The CDR3 is made up of 14 amino acids. The V end was cut by 2 bases, the J end by 2 bases, with 10 bases between. From germline, CDR1 is MRHNA and CDR2 SNTAGT. CDR3 protein: CASSDDTTPYEQYF. The CDR3 DNA follows: TGTGCCAGCAGTGACGACACCACCCCCTACGAGCAGTACTTC.

This clone was picked up one time. Other DNA sequences in this specimen translate into the identical CDR3. The J gene is TRBJ2-7, the V gene TRBV7-2, with TRBD1 identical over 8 bases. The germline V gene encodes CDR1 SGHTA and CDR2 FQGNSA. The CDR3 sequence is 13 residues long. J lost 4 bases, V lost 5 bases, and 4 bases had no gene match. The CDR3 protein is CASSPGTGYEQYF. The CDR3, as DNA: TGTGCCAGCAGCCCCGGGACAGGATACGAGCAGTACTTC.

This chain joins TRBV7-8 and TRBJ2-6; 13 bases line up with TRBD2. The CDR3 consists of 20 residues. The junction had 13 bases not matched to a gene; V was cut back by 5 bases and J by 3 bases. Germline V CDR1 and CDR2: SGHVS, FQNEAQ. For the CDR3, the DNA is TGTGCCAGCAGCCTCGGACTAGCGGGAGTATCGGCGAGTGGGGCCAACGTCCTGACTTTC. As protein: CASSLGLAGVSASGANVLTF.

A single count supports this clone. Other DNA sequences in the same sample also yield this CDR3. The V gene is TRBV5-1, the J gene TRBJ2-7; 10 positions agree with TRBD1. With V trimmed by 4 bases and J by 2 bases, 3 bases remained unmatched. Germline V lookup: CDR1 SGHRS, CDR2 YFSETQ. The CDR3 totals 14 residues. The CDR3 reads CASSPGTGAYEQYF. DNA of the CDR3: TGCGCCAGCAGCCCAGGGACAGGGGCCTACGAGCAGTACTTC. Together with reference TRBV5-1 and TRBJ2-7, the CDR3 gives the full variable domain: KAGVTQTPRYLIKTRGQQVTLSCSPISGHRSVSWYQQTPGQGLQFLFEYFSETQRNKGNFPGRFSGRQFSNSRSEMNVSTLELGDSALYLCASSPGTGAYEQYFGPGTRLTVT.

The rearrangement links TRBV19 to TRBJ1-1; tentatively, D is TRBD1 (6 bases). V lost 8 bases to trimming and J lost 7 bases, with 14 bases between them. This CDR3 contains 12 residues. Per germline, CDR1 LNHDA and CDR2 SQIVND (reference sequence). Written as DNA, the CDR3 is TGTGCCAGTGCCGCCCCAGGGGTTGAAGCTTTCTTT. As protein: CASAAPGVEAFF.

This clone was seen only once. The gene calls are TRBV10-2 and TRBJ1-1, with a weak D call TRBD1 (5 bases). Trimming pared 6 bases from V and 4 bases from J, leaving 9 bases between. The CDR3 sequence is 12 residues long. CDR1 WSHSY and CDR2 SAAADI come from the germline V gene. The CDR3 spells CASRVGATEAFF. The CDR3 DNA follows: TGCGCCAGCAGAGTAGGGGCCACTGAAGCTTTCTTT.

The count of this clone is one. This chain uses TRBV9 with TRBJ2-1; D is tentatively TRBD1 or TRBD2 (5 bases each). The V and J ends lost 4 bases and 7 bases respectively, with 15 bases between them. The germline V gene encodes CDR1 SGDLS and CDR2 YYNGEE. The CDR3 contains 14 residues. The CDR3 DNA follows: TGTGCCAGCAGCCCCCGGGAAGGGGCGAATGAGCAGTTCTTC. Its protein product is CASSPREGANEQFF.

The chain uses TRBV25-1 and TRBJ2-7; D is perhaps TRBD2 (5 bases). Germline V lookup: CDR1 MGHDK, CDR2 SYGVNS. Trimming stripped 5 bases from V and 7 bases from J, with 9 bases between. The CDR3 is 11 residues long. The CDR3 DNA sequence: TGTGCCAGCAGTAGAGGGTGGGAGCAGTACTTC. Translating it yields CASSRGWEQYF.

This clone has just a few counts. This chain uses TRBV7-9 with TRBJ1-2; D is possibly TRBD1 (6 bases). Per the germline V gene, CDR1 is SEHNR and CDR2 is FQNEAQ (reference sequence). V shed 6 bases and J shed 1 base, with 18 bases lying between them. The CDR3 is 16 residues long. The CDR3 coding sequence is TGTGCCAGCAGTACCACCGGGACACAGATTAACTATGGCTACACCTTC. Its translation: CASSTTGTQINYGYTF.

The table lists this clone with a count of one. The CDR3 DNA is TGTGCCACCAGTCCGACTGTTAAAGAGACCCAGTACTTC. Translation: CATSPTVKETQYF. The rearrangement links TRBV15 to TRBJ2-5, with unresolved D. Trimming took off 6 bases at V and 3 bases at J, with 11 bases between the two ends. Germline-derived CDR1 and CDR2 are LNHNV and YYDKDF (reference sequence). The CDR3 length is 13 residues. Full variable domain (rest looked up from reference TRBV15 and TRBJ2-5): DAMVIQNPRYQVTQFGKPVTLSCSQTLNHNVMYWYQQKSSQAPKLLFHYYDKDFNNEADTPDNFQSRRPNTSFCFLDIRSPGLGDTAMYLCATSPTVKETQYFGPGTRLLVL.

V is TRBV7-9 and J is TRBJ2-7, with 7 bases identical to TRBD2. CDR1 is SEHNR, CDR2 FQNEAQ, per germline (reference sequence). The CDR3 is 14 amino acids. Losses at the gene ends were 5 bases for V and 4 bases for J; bases not matched to a gene: 8. The CDR3 sequence is CASSPGRAGYEQYF. The CDR3 region has the DNA TGTGCCAGCAGCCCAGGTCGAGCGGGGTACGAGCAGTACTTC. Full variable domain (missing parts from reference TRBV7-9 and TRBJ2-7): DTGVSQNPRHKITKRGQNVTFRCDPISEHNRLYWYRQTLGQGPEFLTYFQNEAQLEKSRLLSDRFSAERPKGSFSTLEIQRTEQGDSAMYLCASSPGRAGYEQYFGPGTRLTVT.

The J gene is TRBJ2-7, the V gene TRBV7-9, with 14 bases lining up with TRBD2. J gave up 11 bases and V 4 bases, and 13 bases lay outside the gene matches. The CDR3 consists of 16 residues. CDR1 and CDR2 from the germline V gene are SEHNR and FQNEAQ (reference sequence). CDR3 sequence (DNA): TGTGCCAGCAGCTACGAAACAGGGGGACTAGCGGGAGAGAAGTACTTC. Its translation: CASSYETGGLAGEKYF.